The 20 T cell receptor beta chains presented below share a single source sample, sequenced in a study of blood T cell repertoires in COVID-19 (dated by TCRdb to the early 2020s). The receptor library was made with the immunoSEQ multiplex PCR assay. TCRdb limited this immuneACCESS table to in-frame rearrangements with V and J called. A share of clones is missing; checked studies link under half to unresolved V genes, and the rest is unexplained. The sample records 90,000 to 100,000 clones, roughly 84% of which are singletons. Approximately 2% of the sample is taken by the ten largest. What was sequenced was peripheral blood. The origin of the receptors is a man between 70 and 80 years old with active or convalescent COVID-19.

The chain couples TRBV4-3 to TRBJ1-5, with D possibly TRBD1 on 5 matching bases. There are 17 residues in the CDR3. The V and J ends lost 5 bases and 0 bases respectively, with 17 bases between them. The germline V gene has CDR1 LGHNA and CDR2 YSLEER. The CDR3 bases are TGCGCCAGCAGCGTTTATCTGACAGCCGATAGCAATCAGCCCCAGCATTTT. It encodes CASSVYLTADSNQPQHF.

The chain joins TRBV5-1 to TRBJ2-1; 7 nucleotides agree with TRBD2. From germline, CDR1 is SGHRS and CDR2 YFSETQ. The CDR3 sequence is 14 residues long. The J segment lost 6 bases and the V segment lost 2 bases, leaving 5 bases of the junction unmatched. Written as DNA, the CDR3 is TGCGCCAGCAGCTTCGGCGGGGGTGGCAATGAGCAGTTCTTC. Its translation: CASSFGGGGNEQFF.

V and J are TRBV7-6 and TRBJ2-2, with TRBD2 matching over 7 bases. CDR3 length equals 15 residues. V shed 3 bases, J shed 6 bases, and the junction held 7 bases outside the gene matches. Germline values: CDR1 SGHVS, CDR2 FNYEAQ. The CDR3 DNA follows: TGTGCCAGCAGCTTCGAGCGGGGCGACGCCGGGGAGCTGTTTTTT. It yields the protein CASSFERGDAGELFF.

This clone appeared a single time. The chain joins TRBV10-3 to TRBJ2-3; 9 bases align to TRBD2. Unmatched junction bases numbered 5, after V lost 2 bases and J lost 2 bases. Per the germline V gene, CDR1 is ENHRY and CDR2 is SYGVKD. The CDR3 runs to 16 residues. CDR3 DNA: TGTGCCATCAGTGAGGGGCTAGCGGGATACACAGATACGCAGTATTTT. It specifies CAISEGLAGYTDTQYF.

The chain couples TRBV28 to TRBJ1-2; TRBD1 aligns across 7 bases. The CDR3 totals 14 residues. Trimming at V came to 4 bases and at J to 7 bases, leaving 9 bases not matched to a gene. Germline assignment: CDR1 MDHEN and CDR2 SYDVKM. The CDR3 loop is CASSSSRDSGGYTF. As DNA, the CDR3 is TGTGCCAGCAGTTCGTCCCGGGACAGCGGTGGCTACACCTTC.

The V gene is TRBV11-1, the J gene TRBJ1-1; the match to TRBD1 covers 11 bases. V dropped 3 bases and J dropped 4; count of bases not matched to a gene: 4. CDR1 SGHAT and CDR2 FQDESV come from the germline V gene (reference sequence). CDR3 length: 15 amino acids. CDR3 sequence: CASSFTGTGGTEAFF. CDR3 nucleotide sequence: TGTGCCAGCAGCTTTACCGGGACAGGGGGCACTGAAGCTTTCTTT.

The chain couples TRBV6-5 to TRBJ1-1, with D possibly being TRBD1 (5 bases). Germline CDR1 is MNHEY and CDR2 is SVGAGI. Trimming took 6 bases from V and 4 from J, leaving 15 bases between them. The CDR3 has 14 residues. CDR3 bases: TGTGCCAGCAGGCCGGGACTTAGCTTCACTGAAGCTTTCTTT. This encodes CASRPGLSFTEAFF.

The chain combines TRBV28 with TRBJ1-2; tentative D call: TRBD1 (5 bases). Trimming pared 3 bases from V and 6 bases from J, leaving 11 bases between. Germline V gene data show CDR1 as MDHEN and CDR2 as SYDVKM. The CDR3 loop spans 13 amino acids. CDR3 sequence reads: CASSLEQGNGYTF. In nucleotides, the CDR3 is TGTGCCAGCAGTTTGGAGCAGGGCAATGGCTACACCTTC.

This rearrangement joins TRBV4-3 to TRBJ1-1, with 7 bases that match TRBD1. Trimming took 1 base from V and 2 from J; bases not matched to a gene: 4. The CDR3 loop spans 15 amino acids. Germline lookup yields CDR1 LGHNA and CDR2 YSLEER. CDR3 sequence: CASSQGDRGNTEAFF. The CDR3 DNA reads TGCGCCAGCAGCCAAGGGGACAGAGGTAACACTGAAGCTTTCTTT.

This chain connects TRBV5-6 to TRBJ2-3; TRBD2 matches 8 bases. Trimming took 4 bases from V and 10 from J; bases not matched to a gene: 5. The CDR3 has 12 amino acids. The germline CDR1 and CDR2 sequences are SGHDT and YYEEEE. In DNA, the CDR3 is TGTGCCAGCAGCCCCGGGGGGGTTGCGCAGTATTTT. It is translated as CASSPGGVAQYF.

The CDR3 sequence is CASSLVRGGGEKLFF. CDR3 coding DNA: TGTGCCAGCAGCTTAGTGCGAGGGGGCGGTGAAAAACTGTTTTTT. The chain couples TRBV7-2 to TRBJ1-4; TRBD1 agrees at 7 bases. The CDR3 is 15 residues long. After removal of 1 base from V and 7 bases from J, the junction contained 6 bases not matched to a gene. Germline loops: CDR1 SGHTA, CDR2 FQGNSA. Complete variable domain (other parts from reference TRBV7-2 and TRBJ1-4): GAGVSQSPSNKVTEKGKDVELRCDPISGHTALYWYRQSLGQGLEFLIYFQGNSAPDKSGLPSDRFSAERTGGSVSTLTIQRTQQEDSAVYLCASSLVRGGGEKLFFGSGTQLSVL.

The chain recombines TRBV24-1 with TRBJ1-2; 8 bases map to TRBD1. The CDR3 has 14 residues. Per germline, CDR1 KGHDR and CDR2 SFDVKD. V gave up 5 bases and J gave up 2 bases; unmatched junction bases: 3. The CDR3 coding sequence is TGTGCCACCAGTGGAGGGACAGGAAACTATGGCTACACCTTC. Its translation is CATSGGTGNYGYTF.

The chain employs TRBV7-2 and TRBJ2-1, with 7 positions matching TRBD1. Germline values: CDR1 SGHTA, CDR2 FQGNSA. The CDR3 contains 14 residues. J gave up 3 bases and V 3 bases, and 2 bases lay outside the gene matches. The CDR3 bases are TGTGCCAGCAGCTTCCGGGACAGCTACAATGAGCAGTTCTTC. The encoded protein is CASSFRDSYNEQFF.

The J gene is TRBJ2-3, the V gene TRBV10-3; unclear D gene. Per germline, CDR1 ENHRY and CDR2 SYGVKD. V was pared by 3 bases and J by 10 bases, with 8 bases between. CDR3 length: 11 residues. The CDR3 is CAISDRDAQYF. In nucleotides, the CDR3 is TGTGCCATCAGTGACCGCGATGCGCAGTATTTT.

The table lists this clone with a few counts. V and J are TRBV2 and TRBJ1-6; D gene uncertain. Trimming removed 5 bases from V and 12 bases from J, with 11 bases in between. The CDR3 is 12 residues long. Germline lookup yields CDR1 SNHLY and CDR2 FYNNEI. The CDR3 DNA follows: TGTGCCAGCAGTCCCAGAGCAGGACCCCTCCACTTT. This codes for CASSPRAGPLHF.

The chain uses TRBV18 and TRBJ2-7; 7 bases map to TRBD1. V lost 6 bases and J lost 0; bases outside the gene matches: 8. CDR1 and CDR2 (germline): KGHSH, LQKENI. The CDR3 runs 15 residues. CDR3 DNA sequence: TGTGCCAGCTCTTCTGGACAGGCCCACTCCTACGAGCAGTACTTC. This gives the protein CASSSGQAHSYEQYF.

The chain employs TRBV30 and TRBJ2-7, with TRBD1 identical over 9 bases. The CDR3 runs 15 residues. CDR1 is GTSNPN, CDR2 SVGIG, per germline (reference sequence). With V trimmed by 2 bases and J by 1 base, 6 bases remained unmatched. CDR3 nucleotides: TGTGCCTGGAGTTCCGGGACAGGGCTATCCTACGAGCAGTACTTC. It yields the protein CAWSSGTGLSYEQYF.

The genes are TRBV5-1 and TRBJ2-1; TRBD2 aligns across 10 bases. Germline assignment: CDR1 SGHRS and CDR2 YFSETQ. With V trimmed by 0 bases and J by 5 bases, 5 bases remained unmatched. The CDR3 consists of 16 residues. CDR3 amino acids: CASSLVPSGGNNEQFF. In DNA, the CDR3 is TGCGCCAGCAGCTTGGTTCCTAGCGGGGGAAACAATGAGCAGTTCTTC.

The rearrangement uses TRBV25-1 and TRBJ2-7, with TRBD2 identical over 12 bases. The CDR3 has 14 residues. Germline CDR1 reads MGHDK; CDR2 reads SYGVNS. The ends lost 6 bases at V and 4 bases at J; junction bases unmatched: 4. This CDR3 is CASRLAGGPYEQYF. CDR3 DNA sequence: TGTGCCAGCAGACTAGCGGGGGGCCCTTACGAGCAGTACTTC.

The chain recombines TRBV5-1 with TRBJ2-1; TRBD2 might be the D (7 bases). Germline-derived CDR1 and CDR2 are SGHRS and YFSETQ. The CDR3 consists of 15 residues. The germline V and J ends were trimmed by 4 bases and 5 bases, with 16 bases remaining between them. The CDR3 loop reads CASSPVAGANNEQFF. CDR3 in DNA: TGCGCCAGCAGCCCCGTGGCGGGGGCGAACAATGAGCAGTTCTTC.